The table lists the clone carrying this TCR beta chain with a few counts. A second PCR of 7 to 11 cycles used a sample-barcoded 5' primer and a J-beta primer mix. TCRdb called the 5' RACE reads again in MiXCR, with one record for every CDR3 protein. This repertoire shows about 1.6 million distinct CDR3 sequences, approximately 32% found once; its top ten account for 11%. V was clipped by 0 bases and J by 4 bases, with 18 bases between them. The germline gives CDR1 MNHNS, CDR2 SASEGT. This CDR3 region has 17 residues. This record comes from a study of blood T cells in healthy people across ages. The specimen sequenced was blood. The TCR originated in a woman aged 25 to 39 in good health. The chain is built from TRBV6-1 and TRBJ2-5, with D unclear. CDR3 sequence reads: CASSEATRLVVRETQYF. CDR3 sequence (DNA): TGTGCCAGCAGTGAAGCGACTCGGCTAGTAGTAAGAGAGACCCAGTACTTC.